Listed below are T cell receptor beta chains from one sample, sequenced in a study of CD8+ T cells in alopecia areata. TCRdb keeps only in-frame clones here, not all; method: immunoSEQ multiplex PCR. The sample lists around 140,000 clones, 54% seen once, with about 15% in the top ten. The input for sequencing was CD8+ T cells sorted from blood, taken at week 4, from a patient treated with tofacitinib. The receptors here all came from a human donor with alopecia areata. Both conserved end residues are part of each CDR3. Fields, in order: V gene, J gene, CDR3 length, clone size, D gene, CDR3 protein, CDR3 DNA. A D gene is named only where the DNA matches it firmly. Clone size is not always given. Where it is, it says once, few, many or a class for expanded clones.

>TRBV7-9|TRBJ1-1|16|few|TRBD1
CASSQRTGSLNTEAFF
TGTGCCAGCAGTCAACGGACAGGGTCCTTGAACACTGAAGCTTTCTTT
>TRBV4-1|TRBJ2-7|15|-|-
CASSPTGQWMDEQYF
TGCGCCAGCAGCCCCACTGGACAGTGGATGGACGAGCAGTACTTC
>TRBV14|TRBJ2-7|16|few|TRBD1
CASSRPGRQGFYEQYF
TGTGCCAGCAGCCGCCCCGGGAGACAGGGGTTCTACGAGCAGTACTTC
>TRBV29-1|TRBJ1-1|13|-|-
CSVAGEANTEAFF
TGCAGCGTCGCAGGGGAGGCGAACACTGAAGCTTTCTTT
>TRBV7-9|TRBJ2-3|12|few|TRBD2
CASSRGGDTQYF
TGTGCCAGCAGCCGGGGAGGGGATACGCAGTATTTT
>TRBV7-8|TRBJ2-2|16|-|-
CASSLFDPANTGELFF
TGTGCCAGCAGCTTATTCGACCCCGCGAACACCGGGGAGCTGTTTTTT
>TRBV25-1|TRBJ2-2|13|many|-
CASSRGHTGELFF
TGTGCCAGCAGCCGAGGACATACCGGGGAGCTGTTTTTT
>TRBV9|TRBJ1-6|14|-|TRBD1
CASGPGQGASPLHF
TGTGCCAGCGGACCGGGACAGGGCGCATCACCCCTCCACTTT
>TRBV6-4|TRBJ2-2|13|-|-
CATSDTNTGELFF
TGTGCCACCTCGGACACTAACACCGGGGAGCTGTTTTTT
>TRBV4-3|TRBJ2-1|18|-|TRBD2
CASSHLSGLADSPTEQFF
TGCGCCAGCAGCCACCTTAGCGGACTAGCGGACTCCCCGACAGAGCAGTTCTTC
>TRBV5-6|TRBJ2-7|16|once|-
CASSLGLLMSSYEQYF
TGTGCCAGCAGCTTGGGTCTCCTGATGAGCTCCTACGAGCAGTACTTC
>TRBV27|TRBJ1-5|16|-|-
CASSLAHREGNQPQHF
TGTGCCAGCAGTTTAGCCCACAGGGAGGGCAATCAGCCCCAGCATTTT
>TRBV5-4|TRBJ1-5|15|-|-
CASSAGGTPNQPQHF
TGTGCCAGCAGCGCCGGGGGGACACCTAATCAGCCCCAGCATTTT
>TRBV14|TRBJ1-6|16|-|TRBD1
CASSQVGTGWNSPLHF
TGTGCCAGCAGCCAAGTCGGGACAGGGTGGAATTCACCCCTCCACTTT